The source of this T cell receptor (beta chain) is a study of spatial heterogeneity in lung cancer. In the study overall: Available follow-up PBMC samples, collected a median of roughly two years post-resection, were sequenced.

Germline CDR1 reads SGHRS; CDR2 reads YFSETQ. The CDR3 covers 14 residues. V lost 4 bases and J lost 6, with 14 bases in between. MiXCR, run by TCRdb on the 5' RACE reads, gives a single entry per CDR3 protein. The sample shows fewer than 60,000 distinct CDR3 sequences, roughly 7.4% of them seen only once. This clonotype was seen repeatedly, ten times or more. Regarding time point: blood at routine non-recurrence follow-up after resection. No cell sorting; template was whole RNA from tumor, lung tissue or PBMC. This clonotype originated in a female donor with early-stage non-small cell lung cancer. The chain has TRBV5-1 and TRBJ1-5; D is ambiguous. The source material was PBMCs, sampled at follow-up. The CDR3 bases are TGCGCCAGCAGCCCGGACGTTAGTAGTCAGCCCCAGCATTTT. Its protein is CASSPDVSSQPQHF.